The next 30 T cell receptor beta chains were all read from a single sample in a study of early T cells in non-severe SARS-CoV-2 infection. MiXCR was run by TCRdb on the 5' RACE reads, yielding one entry per CDR3 protein. The sample shows about 55,000 distinct CDR3 sequences, around 7% of them seen only once. This specimen consisted of whole blood, obtained at baseline. Receptors were obtained from an adult who was a healthcare worker with PCR-confirmed SARS-CoV-2 infection or an uninfected control (not recorded which).

This clonotype was found a few times. The chain is built from TRBV7-8 and TRBJ1-1; TRBD1 might be the D (6 bases). CDR3 length: 14 amino acids. V shed 1 base and J shed 4 bases, with 10 bases lying between them. Germline V CDR1 and CDR2: SGHVS, FQNEAQ. CDR3 residues: CASSLEVGGTEAFF. DNA of the CDR3: TGTGCCAGCAGCTTAGAGGTAGGGGGCACTGAAGCTTTCTTT.

The chain combines TRBV2 with TRBJ1-4; TRBD1 aligns across 10 bases. Germline values: CDR1 SNHLY, CDR2 FYNNEI. CDR3 size: 12 residues. The junction had 3 bases not matched to a gene; V was cut back by 10 bases and J by 7 bases. CDR3 amino acids: CATRTGGEKLFF. CDR3 sequence (DNA): TGTGCCACGCGGACAGGGGGTGAAAAACTGTTTTTT. The complete variable domain, with remaining parts taken from reference TRBV2 and TRBJ1-4, reads EPEVTQTPSHQVTQMGQEVILRCVPISNHLYFYWYRQILGQKVEFLVSFYNNEISEKSEIFDDQFSVERPDGSNFTLKIRSTKLEDSAMYFCATRTGGEKLFFGSGTQLSVL.

This clonotype showed up many times. The chain joins TRBV19 to TRBJ1-2; 7 bases are a match to TRBD1. Germline-derived CDR1 and CDR2 are LNHDA and SQIVND (reference sequence). The CDR3 has 17 residues. The trim removed 4 bases at V and 3 bases at J, leaving 14 bases unmatched. CDR3 nucleotide sequence: TGTGCCAGTAGTAACCGCCCGACAGGGAACGGAGACTATGGCTACACCTTC. Protein sequence: CASSNRPTGNGDYGYTF.

This clonotype is medium-sized (0.01 to 0.1%) in the sample. This rearrangement joins TRBV28 to TRBJ2-1; TRBD2 agrees at 8 bases. Germline CDR1 reads MDHEN; CDR2 reads SYDVKM. J was trimmed by 3 bases and V by 0 bases; bases with no gene match: 4. CDR3 length equals 16 residues. The CDR3 loop is CASSLWLRGDYNEQFF. In DNA form, the CDR3 reads TGTGCCAGCAGTTTATGGTTGCGGGGGGACTACAATGAGCAGTTCTTC.

This clonotype was counted many times. V and J are TRBV28 and TRBJ2-7; D is possibly TRBD1 (6 bases). The germline gives CDR1 MDHEN, CDR2 SYDVKM. The CDR3 is 14 residues long. V shed 6 bases and J shed 3 bases, with 15 bases lying between them. The CDR3 reads CASSLVQGFYEQYF. DNA of the CDR3: TGTGCCAGCAGCCTAGTTCAGGGGTTCTACGAGCAGTACTTC.

This clonotype was detected many times. The CDR3: CASSQIPGQTGSGANVLTF. The CDR3 DNA follows: TGCGCCAGCAGCCAAATTCCAGGACAGACGGGATCTGGGGCCAACGTCCTGACTTTC. The V gene is TRBV4-3, the J gene TRBJ2-6; D might be TRBD1 (6 bases). Germline loops: CDR1 LGHNA, CDR2 YSLEER. The CDR3 length is 19 residues. The germline V and J ends were trimmed by 2 bases and 1 base, with 18 bases remaining between them.

This clonotype occurred a few times. The chain couples TRBV29-1 to TRBJ2-3; 7 positions agree with TRBD2. CDR1 is SQVTM and CDR2 is ANQGSEA in the germline V gene. The CDR3 covers 14 residues. The V and J ends lost 3 bases and 1 base, in that order; junction bases with no gene match: 4. DNA of the CDR3: TGCAGCGTTGAGGGGAGGGAGCGCACAGATACGCAGTATTTT. This sequence encodes CSVEGRERTDTQYF.

This clonotype was detected many times. The chain combines TRBV6-5 with TRBJ1-1, with no clear D. With 6 bases removed from V and 5 bases from J, the gap between germline ends came to 13 bases. The CDR3 totals 13 residues. Germline V gene data show CDR1 as MNHEY and CDR2 as SVGAGI. In nucleotides, the CDR3 is TGTGCCAGCAGCCCCTCTGGCCGAACTGAAGCTTTCTTT. The encoded protein is CASSPSGRTEAFF.

This clonotype was seen ten or more times. This sequence joins TRBV6-5 and TRBJ1-2; D ambiguous. With 2 bases removed from V and 14 bases from J, the gap between germline ends came to 12 bases. There are 11 residues in the CDR3. The germline V gene encodes CDR1 MNHEY and CDR2 SVGAGI. CDR3 DNA: TGTGCCAGCAGTTACGGACTAATGCATACCTTC. It translates to CASSYGLMHTF.

The chain joins TRBV7-8 to TRBJ2-1, with 8 nucleotides matching TRBD2. Per germline, CDR1 SGHVS and CDR2 FQNEAQ. The CDR3 is 16 amino acids. V gave up 5 bases and J gave up 5 bases; unmatched junction bases: 11. CDR3 sequence (DNA): TGTGCCAGCAGCGTCACTACCCTAGCGGGCGACAATGAGCAGTTCTTC. It specifies CASSVTTLAGDNEQFF.

The table lists this clonotype with a few counts. V is TRBV20-1 and J is TRBJ2-7, with D maybe TRBD1 (5 bases). Looked up from germline, CDR1 is DFQATT and CDR2 is SNEGSKA (reference sequence). The CDR3 runs to 12 residues. V lost 2 bases and J 6 bases, leaving 11 bases between the germline ends. CDR3: CSARQGSSEQYF. In nucleotides, the CDR3 is TGCAGTGCTAGACAGGGTAGCTCCGAGCAGTACTTC.

This clonotype has a count of ten or more. The chain recombines TRBV12-3 or TRBV12-4 with TRBJ2-5; 9 nucleotides line up with TRBD2. V was clipped by 0 bases and J by 1 base; unmatched bases: 3. The CDR3 is made up of 16 amino acids. The DNA for the CDR3 is TGTGCCAGCAGTTTAGCGGTGACTAGCGGCCAAGAGACCCAGTACTTC. Translation: CASSLAVTSGQETQYF.

A remark on this clonotype: One end of the junction is discordant with germline, which a read error may explain. Written as DNA, the CDR3 is TGTGCCTGCAGTTTCCTTTCGGCCCACGAGCAGTACTTC. Protein: CACSFLSAHEQYF. The chain links TRBV28 to TRBJ2-7, with D unclear. Germline V gives CDR1 MDHEN, CDR2 SYDVKM. The CDR3 length is 13 residues. The full variable domain, with the rest looked up from reference TRBV28 and TRBJ2-7, is DVKVTQSSRYLVKRTGEKVFLECVQDMDHENMFWYRQDPGLGLRLIYFSYDVKMKEKGDIPEGYSVSREKKERFSLILESASTNQTSMYLCACSFLSAHEQYFGPGTRLTVT.

This clonotype showed up just a few times. This chain uses TRBV20-1 with TRBJ2-1; D remains ambiguous. Between the trimmed V and J ends, which lost 6 bases and 0 bases, there was a span of 9 bases. The CDR3 is made up of 13 amino acids. The germline V gene has CDR1 DFQATT and CDR2 SNEGSKA (reference sequence). CDR3 in amino acids: CSAGTSSYNEQFF. The CDR3 bases are TGCAGTGCGGGTACGAGCTCCTACAATGAGCAGTTCTTC.

This clonotype was observed a few times. V usage is TRBV2 and J usage is TRBJ2-1, with D tentatively TRBD2 (6 bases). This CDR3 comprises 15 residues. Germline CDR1 is SNHLY and CDR2 is FYNNEI. Trimming left V 1 base short and J 7 bases short, with 14 bases between. CDR3 in amino acids: CASSEGVTRANEQFF. CDR3 bases: TGTGCCAGCAGTGAAGGGGTGACTAGGGCTAATGAGCAGTTCTTC.

This clonotype was seen repeatedly, ten times or more. This chain uses TRBV11-2 with TRBJ1-2, with D possibly matching TRBD1 (5 bases). The CDR3 is made up of 15 amino acids. The V and J ends lost 2 bases and 14 bases respectively, with 24 bases between them. Germline values: CDR1 SGHAT, CDR2 FQNNGV. The DNA of the CDR3 is TGTGCCAGCAGCTTATCGAGGGACGGGACTGCTGTTACAACCTTC. It translates to CASSLSRDGTAVTTF.

This clonotype was seen repeatedly, ten times or more. This chain joins TRBV20-1 and TRBJ1-1; 9 positions match TRBD1. V trimming: 0 bases; J trimming: 4 bases; junction bases outside the gene matches: 3. There are 14 residues in the CDR3. Germline CDR1 is DFQATT and CDR2 is SNEGSKA (reference sequence). CDR3 region: CSAREGTGTTEAFF. The CDR3 DNA reads as TGCAGTGCTAGAGAGGGGACAGGGACCACTGAAGCTTTCTTT.

A word on this clonotype: A read error is possible here, since a much larger clone lies one base away. The chain links TRBV19 to TRBJ1-2; D might be TRBD1 (5 bases). The germline gives CDR1 LNHDA, CDR2 SQIVND (reference sequence). The CDR3 has 14 residues. Trimming shortened V by 5 bases and J by 1 base, and 11 bases separated the two germline ends. The CDR3 here is CASSVSRDNYGYTF. The CDR3, as DNA: TGTGCCAGTAGTGTTTCCAGGGATAACTATGGCTACACCTTC.

V is TRBV7-6 and J is TRBJ1-2; D is unclear. The ends were cut back, 1 base at V and 4 bases at J, with 10 bases in the middle. Germline-derived CDR1 and CDR2 are SGHVS and FNYEAQ. The CDR3 runs to 14 residues. CDR3 nucleotides: TGTGCCAGCAGCTTAGGGGGTTGGAGCTATGGCTACACCTTC. Its protein is CASSLGGWSYGYTF.

This chain joins TRBV6-2 or TRBV6-3 and TRBJ2-4, with D perhaps matching TRBD2 (5 bases). The CDR3 runs 15 residues. CDR1 and CDR2 from the germline V gene are MNHEY and SVGEGT. Trimming left V 6 bases short and J 6 bases short, with 18 bases between. The CDR3, as DNA: TGTGCCAGCAGACGGGAAGGAGGTATCGGAAACATTCAGTACTTC. Translated: CASRREGGIGNIQYF.

This clonotype has at least ten counts. J is TRBJ1-1 and V is TRBV4-3; TRBD1 agrees at 8 bases. This CDR3 comprises 15 residues. V lost 0 bases to trimming and J lost 6 bases; unmatched junction nucleotides: 6. CDR1 and CDR2 from the germline V gene are LGHNA and YSLEER. The CDR3 reads CASSQDAAGGPEAFF. The CDR3 DNA sequence: TGCGCCAGCAGCCAAGATGCAGCAGGGGGCCCTGAAGCTTTCTTT.

This clonotype occurred many times. This sequence joins TRBV5-1 and TRBJ1-1; no clear D gene. Trimming took off 4 bases at V and 1 base at J, with 8 bases between the two ends. The CDR3 is 13 residues long. Germline V gives CDR1 SGHRS, CDR2 YFSETQ. The CDR3 region is CASSHQGNTEAFF. CDR3 bases: TGCGCCAGCAGCCACCAAGGGAACACTGAAGCTTTCTTT.

This sequence joins TRBV30 and TRBJ1-3; D is ambiguous. This CDR3 region has 12 residues. The germline CDR1 and CDR2 sequences are GTSNPN and SVGIG (reference sequence). V shed 0 bases and J shed 4 bases, with 4 bases lying between them. In DNA, the CDR3 is TGTGCCTGGAGTGTGGTCGGAAACACCATATATTTT. It is translated as CAWSVVGNTIYF.

This clonotype was observed at least ten times. The chain links TRBV5-1 to TRBJ2-7; D is undetermined. The V and J ends lost 5 bases and 0 bases respectively, with 12 bases between them. The CDR3 extends over 14 amino acids. Looked up from germline, CDR1 is SGHRS and CDR2 is YFSETQ. CDR3: CASRSDTDSYEQYF. The DNA of the CDR3 is TGCGCCAGCAGGTCCGACACCGACTCCTACGAGCAGTACTTC.

This clonotype occurred many times. The J gene is TRBJ2-3, the V gene TRBV12-3 or TRBV12-4, with D possibly matching TRBD2 (6 bases). V shed 5 bases and J shed 3 bases, with 9 bases lying between them. This CDR3 contains 13 residues. CDR3 loop: CASSSRGTDTQYF. The DNA for the CDR3 is TGTGCCAGCAGTAGTCGGGGGACAGATACGCAGTATTTT.

This clonotype was recorded a few times. The rearrangement links TRBV10-3 to TRBJ2-7; D may correspond to TRBD1 or TRBD2 (5 bases each). The CDR3 spans 13 residues. Germline V gives CDR1 ENHRY, CDR2 SYGVKD. The V end lost 8 bases, the J end lost 1 base, and 12 bases lay between the germline ends. CDR3 bases: TGTGCCATCGGGACGGAACCTTCCTACGAGCAGTACTTC. It codes for CAIGTEPSYEQYF.

This chain joins TRBV28 and TRBJ2-2, with 10 bases identical to TRBD1. The CDR3 runs 16 residues. Per germline, CDR1 MDHEN and CDR2 SYDVKM. The V gene end was trimmed by 7 bases and the J gene end by 7 bases; junction bases not matched to a gene: 12. CDR3 DNA: TGTGCCAGCACCTACTTCGGGACAGGGGATGTCGGGGAGCTGTTTTTT. This sequence encodes CASTYFGTGDVGELFF.

CDR3 region: CASSGEDYSNQPQHF. The CDR3 DNA is TGTGCCAGCAGTGGAGAAGATTATAGCAATCAGCCCCAGCATTTT. The chain couples TRBV2 to TRBJ1-5; D gene unclear. V dropped 4 bases and J dropped 0 bases, with 10 bases sitting between them. CDR3 length equals 15 residues. The germline gives CDR1 SNHLY, CDR2 FYNNEI.

This clonotype was counted ten times or more. J is TRBJ2-5 and V is TRBV10-2; 10 nucleotides line up with TRBD2. The CDR3 loop spans 15 amino acids. Trimming cost V 7 bases and J 4 bases; bases outside gene matches: 9. The germline gives CDR1 WSHSY, CDR2 SAAADI. DNA of the CDR3: TGCGCCAGCATGCAGCGGGGGGGCGTTTTAGAGACCCAGTACTTC. Protein product: CASMQRGGVLETQYF.

The J gene is TRBJ2-5, the V gene TRBV20-1; 7 bases map to TRBD1. The V gene end was trimmed by 5 bases and the J gene end by 5 bases; junction bases not matched to a gene: 8. CDR1 is DFQATT, CDR2 SNEGSKA, per germline (reference sequence). The CDR3 length is 13 residues. In DNA, the CDR3 is TGCAGTGCTCGCGACAGGGAGCAGGAGACCCAGTACTTC. Translation: CSARDREQETQYF.